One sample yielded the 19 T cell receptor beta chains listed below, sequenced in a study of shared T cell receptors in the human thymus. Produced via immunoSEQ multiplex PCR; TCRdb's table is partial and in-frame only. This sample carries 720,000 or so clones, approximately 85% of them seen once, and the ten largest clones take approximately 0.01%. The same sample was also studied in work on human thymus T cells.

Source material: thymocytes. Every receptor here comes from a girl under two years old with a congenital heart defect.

The CDR3 DNA follows: TGTGCCAGCAGGGGGACTCCGGATAACACCATATATTTT. This gives the protein CASRGTPDNTIYF. V is TRBV6-5 and J is TRBJ1-3, with D perhaps matching TRBD1 (5 bases). Germline CDR1 is MNHEY and CDR2 is SVGAGI. The CDR3 length is 13 residues. V dropped 6 bases and J dropped 7 bases, with 13 bases sitting between them.

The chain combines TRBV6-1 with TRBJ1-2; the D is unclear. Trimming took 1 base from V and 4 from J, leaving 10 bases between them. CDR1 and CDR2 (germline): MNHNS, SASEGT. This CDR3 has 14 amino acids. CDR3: CASSEVVLFYGYTF. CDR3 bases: TGTGCCAGCAGTGAAGTAGTCCTCTTCTATGGCTACACCTTC.

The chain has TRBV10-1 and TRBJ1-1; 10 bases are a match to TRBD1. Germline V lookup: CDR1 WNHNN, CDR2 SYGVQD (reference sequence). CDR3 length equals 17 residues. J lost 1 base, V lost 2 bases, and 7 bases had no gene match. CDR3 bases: TGCGCCAGCAGTGAGGCCCCTGGGACAGGGGAGAACACTGAAGCTTTCTTT. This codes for CASSEAPGTGENTEAFF.

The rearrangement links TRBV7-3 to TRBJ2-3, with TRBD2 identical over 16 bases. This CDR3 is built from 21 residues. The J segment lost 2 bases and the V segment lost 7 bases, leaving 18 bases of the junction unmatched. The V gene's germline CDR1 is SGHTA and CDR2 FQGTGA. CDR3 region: CASTPRGSPGTSGGATDTQYF. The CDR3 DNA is TGTGCCAGCACCCCCCGGGGGAGTCCCGGGACTAGCGGGGGGGCCACAGATACGCAGTATTTT.

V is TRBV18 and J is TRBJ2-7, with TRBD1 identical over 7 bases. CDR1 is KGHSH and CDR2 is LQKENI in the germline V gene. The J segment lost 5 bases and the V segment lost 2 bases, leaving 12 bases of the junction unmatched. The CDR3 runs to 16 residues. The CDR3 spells CASSPETYRGIHEQYF. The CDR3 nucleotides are TGTGCCAGCTCACCAGAGACATACAGGGGTATCCACGAGCAGTACTTC.

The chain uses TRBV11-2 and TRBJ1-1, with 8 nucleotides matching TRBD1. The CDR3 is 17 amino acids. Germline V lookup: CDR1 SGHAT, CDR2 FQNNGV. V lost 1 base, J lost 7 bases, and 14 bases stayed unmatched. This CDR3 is CASSLVRGLDVWVEAFF. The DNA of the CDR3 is TGTGCCAGCAGCTTAGTCAGGGGGCTGGATGTCTGGGTTGAAGCTTTCTTT.

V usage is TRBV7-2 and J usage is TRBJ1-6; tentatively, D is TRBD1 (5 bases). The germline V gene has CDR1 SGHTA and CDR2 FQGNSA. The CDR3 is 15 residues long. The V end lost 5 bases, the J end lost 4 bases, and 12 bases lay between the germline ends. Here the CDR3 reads CASSAKQVYNSPLHF. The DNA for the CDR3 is TGTGCCAGCAGCGCAAAACAGGTGTATAATTCACCCCTCCACTTT.

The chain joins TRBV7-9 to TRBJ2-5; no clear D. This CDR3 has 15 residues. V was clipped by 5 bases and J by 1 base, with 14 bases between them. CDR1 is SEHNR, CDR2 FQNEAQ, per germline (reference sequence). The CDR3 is CASSDARGSQETQYF. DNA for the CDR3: TGTGCCAGCAGCGATGCACGAGGCTCCCAAGAGACCCAGTACTTC.

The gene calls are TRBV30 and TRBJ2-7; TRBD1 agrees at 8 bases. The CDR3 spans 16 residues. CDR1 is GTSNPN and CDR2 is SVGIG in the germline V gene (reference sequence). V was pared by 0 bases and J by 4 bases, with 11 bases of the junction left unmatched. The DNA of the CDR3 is TGTGCCTGGAGTGTAGCCCGTAGGGACAGGTCGTACGAGCAGTACTTC. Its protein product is CAWSVARRDRSYEQYF.

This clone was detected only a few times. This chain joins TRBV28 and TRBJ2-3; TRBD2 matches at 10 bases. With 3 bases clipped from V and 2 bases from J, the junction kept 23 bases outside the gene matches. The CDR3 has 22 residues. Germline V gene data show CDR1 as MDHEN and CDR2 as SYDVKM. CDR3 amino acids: CASSFLLRAGGWIHQATDTQYF. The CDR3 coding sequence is TGTGCCAGCAGTTTTCTTTTACGAGCGGGGGGGTGGATACATCAAGCCACAGATACGCAGTATTTT.

Here the CDR3 reads CASSTGTGAYEQYF. The CDR3 coding sequence is TGTGCCAGCAGTACCGGGACAGGGGCTTACGAGCAGTACTTC. The V call is TRBV6-1, the J call TRBJ2-7; 10 nucleotides match TRBD1. CDR3 length: 14 amino acids. V lost 5 bases, J lost 4 bases, and 5 bases stayed unmatched. Per the germline V gene, CDR1 is MNHNS and CDR2 is SASEGT.

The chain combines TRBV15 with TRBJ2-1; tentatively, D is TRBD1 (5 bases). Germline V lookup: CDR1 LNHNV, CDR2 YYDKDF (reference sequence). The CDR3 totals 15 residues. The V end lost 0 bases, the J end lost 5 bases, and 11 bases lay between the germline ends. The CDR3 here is CATSRDRVWNNEQFF. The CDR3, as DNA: TGTGCCACCAGCAGAGACAGGGTATGGAACAATGAGCAGTTCTTC.

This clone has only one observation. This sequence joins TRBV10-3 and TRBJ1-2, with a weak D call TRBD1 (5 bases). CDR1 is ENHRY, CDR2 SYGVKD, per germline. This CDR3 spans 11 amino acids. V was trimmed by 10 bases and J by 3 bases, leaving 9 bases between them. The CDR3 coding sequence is TGTGCCAGCGGGGGGTACTATGGCTACACCTTC. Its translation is CASGGYYGYTF.

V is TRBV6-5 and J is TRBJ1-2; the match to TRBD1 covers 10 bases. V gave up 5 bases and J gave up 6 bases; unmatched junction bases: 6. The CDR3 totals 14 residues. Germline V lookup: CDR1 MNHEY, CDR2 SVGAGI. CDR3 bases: TGTGCCAGCAGTGGGGAAGACAGGGGGCATGGCTACACCTTC. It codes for CASSGEDRGHGYTF.

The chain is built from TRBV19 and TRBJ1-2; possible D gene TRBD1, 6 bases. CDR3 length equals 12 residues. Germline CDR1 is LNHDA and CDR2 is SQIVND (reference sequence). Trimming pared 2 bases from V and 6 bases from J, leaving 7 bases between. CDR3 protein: CASSISGDGYTF. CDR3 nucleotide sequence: TGTGCCAGTAGTATATCAGGGGATGGCTACACCTTC.

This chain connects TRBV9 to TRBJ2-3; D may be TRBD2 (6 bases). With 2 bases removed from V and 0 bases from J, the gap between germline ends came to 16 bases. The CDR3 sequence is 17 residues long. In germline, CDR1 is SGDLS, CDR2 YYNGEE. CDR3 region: CASSVTTEGTSTDTQYF. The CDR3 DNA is TGTGCCAGCAGCGTCACAACGGAGGGGACTAGCACAGATACGCAGTATTTT.

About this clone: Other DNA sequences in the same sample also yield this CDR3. The CDR3 here is CASSLGLAGGTDTQYF. CDR3 in DNA: TGTGCCAGCAGCCTTGGACTAGCGGGGGGCACAGATACGCAGTATTTT. V is TRBV7-3 and J is TRBJ2-3; 13 positions match TRBD2. Germline CDR1 is SGHTA and CDR2 is FQGTGA. This CDR3 is built from 16 residues. V lost 5 bases to trimming and J lost 1 base; unmatched junction nucleotides: 3.

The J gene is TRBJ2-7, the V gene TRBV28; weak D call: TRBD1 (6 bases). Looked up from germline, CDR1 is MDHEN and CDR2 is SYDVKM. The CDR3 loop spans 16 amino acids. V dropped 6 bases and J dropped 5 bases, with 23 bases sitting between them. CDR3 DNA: TGTGCCAGCAGCAAGTTTAGGGGCAGGGGAGTGCACGAGCAGTACTTC. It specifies CASSKFRGRGVHEQYF. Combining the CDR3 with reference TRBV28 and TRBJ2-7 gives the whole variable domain DVKVTQSSRYLVKRTGEKVFLECVQDMDHENMFWYRQDPGLGLRLIYFSYDVKMKEKGDIPEGYSVSREKKERFSLILESASTNQTSMYLCASSKFRGRGVHEQYFGPGTRLTVT.

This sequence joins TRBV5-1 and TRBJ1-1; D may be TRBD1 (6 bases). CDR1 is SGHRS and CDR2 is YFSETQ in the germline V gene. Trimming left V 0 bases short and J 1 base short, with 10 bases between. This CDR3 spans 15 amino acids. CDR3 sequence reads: CASSLVGGPNTEAFF. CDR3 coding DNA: TGCGCCAGCAGCTTGGTGGGGGGGCCGAACACTGAAGCTTTCTTT.